A single sample is the source of the 10 T cell receptor beta chains below, sequenced in a study of molecular identifiers for immune sequencing clone quantification. From the PCR reads, TCRdb called clonotypes with MiXCR, one entry per CDR3 protein. The sample has around 65,000 distinct CDR3 sequences, 15% to 20% seen once; the top ten hold approximately 1.5%. Sequenced input: naive CD8+ T cells from blood, with Jurkat cell RNA spiked in. Subset indicated: FACS-sorted CD8+CD4-CCR7+CD45RA+ naive T cells. The source is a human donor in good health. Some libraries in this study had Jurkat cell RNA spiked in.

This clonotype was seen at least ten times. V usage is TRBV6-1 and J usage is TRBJ2-7; either TRBD1 or TRBD2 may supply D (5 bases each). The length of the CDR3 is 18 residues. CDR1 and CDR2 from the germline V gene are MNHNS and SASEGT. Trimming took off 8 bases at V and 2 bases at J, with 28 bases between the two ends. The DNA of the CDR3 is TGTGCCAGCGAGGGACGGGCTCCTATTTCCCCAATTACCTACGAGCAGTACTTC. Translated: CASEGRAPISPITYEQYF.

This clonotype was recorded many times. V usage is TRBV3-1 and J usage is TRBJ2-2; possible D gene TRBD1, 5 bases. V was cut by 6 bases and J by 0 bases, with 14 bases left in between. CDR1 and CDR2 (germline): LGHDT, YNNKEL (reference sequence). This CDR3 is built from 16 residues. For the CDR3, the DNA is TGTGCCAGCAGACCCGGACAAACATCGAACACCGGGGAGCTGTTTTTT. As protein: CASRPGQTSNTGELFF.

This clonotype was seen repeatedly, ten times or more. The chain is built from TRBV11-3 and TRBJ2-1; the D gene is possibly TRBD1 (5 bases). The CDR3 runs 13 residues. Germline values: CDR1 SGHNT, CDR2 YENEEA. The V end was cut by 7 bases, the J end by 2 bases, with 9 bases between. CDR3 loop: CASKGVAYNEQFF. CDR3 in DNA: TGTGCCAGCAAAGGGGTTGCCTACAATGAGCAGTTCTTC.

Notes on this clonotype: This may be a read error, as it is one base from a much larger clone. Without the conserved terminal phenylalanine or tryptophan, this CDR3 likely stems from a read error. This chain joins TRBV7-3 and TRBJ2-2; D is unresolved. This CDR3 is 13 amino acids long. Germline V lookup: CDR1 SGHTA, CDR2 FQGTGA. The V and J ends lost 0 bases and 7 bases respectively, with 6 bases between them. CDR3 loop: CASSLTSGGELFL. In nucleotides, the CDR3 is TGTGCCAGCAGCTTAACGTCTGGCGGGGAGCTGTTTCTT.

The V gene is TRBV27, the J gene TRBJ2-4; the D is unclear. Germline CDR1 MNHEY, CDR2 SMNVEV (reference sequence). The CDR3 consists of 14 residues. V was clipped by 3 bases and J by 2 bases, with 8 bases between them. CDR3 DNA: TGTGCCAGCAGTTTGTGGGGATCCAAAAACATTCAGTACTTC. Translating gives CASSLWGSKNIQYF.

This clonotype appeared many times. The V gene is TRBV12-3 or TRBV12-4, the J gene TRBJ2-5; 12 nucleotides match TRBD1. The junction had 18 bases not matched to a gene; V was cut back by 5 bases and J by 2 bases. This CDR3 contains 20 residues. CDR3 region: CASSKSPSGTGGNEQETQYF. The CDR3 region has the DNA TGTGCCAGCAGTAAATCCCCCTCCGGGACAGGGGGCAATGAACAAGAGACCCAGTACTTC.

To note about this clonotype: A clone one base away is much larger, so this may be a read error. The DNA is left out, because the CDR3 cannot be placed on it with certainty; the CDR3 is given as TCRdb lists it. This chain joins TRBV7-8 and TRBJ1-5; the table names TRBD1, a call not compared with the DNA. Germline CDR1 SGHVS, CDR2 FQNEAQ. The CDR3 comprises 15 residues, both ends counted. CDR3: CASSFGTGINQPRHF.

The V gene is TRBV29-1, the J gene TRBJ2-5; 14 nucleotides match TRBD2. There are 16 residues in the CDR3. V was pared by 0 bases and J by 5 bases, with 5 bases of the junction left unmatched. Germline lookup yields CDR1 SQVTM and CDR2 ANQGSEA. The CDR3 sequence: CSVEDGTSGSGETQYF. The CDR3 nucleotides read TGCAGCGTTGAAGATGGGACTAGCGGGAGTGGGGAGACCCAGTACTTC.

Comments on this clonotype: The junction differs from germline at one of its ends, possibly a read error. The V and J genes are TRBV28 and TRBJ2-2; D not resolved. The CDR3 sequence is 13 residues long. Germline CDR1 reads MDHEN; CDR2 reads SYDVKM. Here the CDR3 reads CTSSSGNTGELFF. The CDR3 DNA reads TGTACCAGCAGCTCAGGGAACACCGGGGAGCTGTTTTTT.

This clonotype was recorded at least ten times. This chain links TRBV30 with TRBJ2-1; a weak D match, TRBD2 (6 bases). The length of the CDR3 is 18 residues. Germline CDR1 GTSNPN, CDR2 SVGIG (reference sequence). V shed 0 bases and J shed 5 bases, with 23 bases lying between them. The CDR3 bases are TGTGCCTGGAGTGTCCCCCCGACTAGAATCTATATGGACAATGAGCAGTTCTTC. Its protein product is CAWSVPPTRIYMDNEQFF.